This TCR beta chain is from a study of T cell responses to AZD1222 COVID-19 vaccine. Study-wide findings and caveats: With two AZD1222 doses given, Spike-specific TCR breadth and depth both rose. Donors skewed white British and female; clonal diversity was possibly underestimated. The CD4 TCRs associated with vaccination extended across spike and predominated at 160-218 and 743-854.

V lost 2 bases and J lost 1, with 8 bases in between. The germline gives CDR1 MNHEY, CDR2 SMNVEV (reference sequence). CDR3 length: 14 residues. TCRdb's table, derived via immunoSEQ multiplex PCR, lists solely in-frame clones and lacks some. The sample consists of approximately 26,000 clones, over 75% of them appearing once. About this clone itself: Its antigen is unidentified.

The source of this sequence is an adult who received the AZD1222 COVID-19 vaccine. The chain links TRBV27 to TRBJ1-1; perhaps TRBD1 as D (6 bases). The material was peripheral blood, obtained 28 days after the second AZD1222 dose. The CDR3 region is CASSLEGGNTEAFF. DNA of the CDR3: TGTGCCAGCAGTTTAGAGGGGGGGAACACTGAAGCTTTCTTT.